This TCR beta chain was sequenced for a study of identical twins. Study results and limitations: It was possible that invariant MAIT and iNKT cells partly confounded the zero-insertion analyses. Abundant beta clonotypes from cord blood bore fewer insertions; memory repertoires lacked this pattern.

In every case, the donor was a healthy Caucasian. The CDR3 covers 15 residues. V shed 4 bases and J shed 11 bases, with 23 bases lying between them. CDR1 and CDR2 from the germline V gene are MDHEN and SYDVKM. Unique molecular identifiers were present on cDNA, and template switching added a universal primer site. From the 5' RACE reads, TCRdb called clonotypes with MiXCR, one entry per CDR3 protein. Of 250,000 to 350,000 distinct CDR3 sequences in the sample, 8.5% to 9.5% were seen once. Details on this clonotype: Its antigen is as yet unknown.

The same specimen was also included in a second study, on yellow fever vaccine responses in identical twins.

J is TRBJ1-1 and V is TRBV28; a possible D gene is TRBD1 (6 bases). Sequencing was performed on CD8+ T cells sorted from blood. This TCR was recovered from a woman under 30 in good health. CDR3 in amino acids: CASSCPPLDSAGAFF. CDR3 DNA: TGTGCCAGCAGTTGCCCCCCGCTGGACAGCGCCGGGGCTTTCTTT.